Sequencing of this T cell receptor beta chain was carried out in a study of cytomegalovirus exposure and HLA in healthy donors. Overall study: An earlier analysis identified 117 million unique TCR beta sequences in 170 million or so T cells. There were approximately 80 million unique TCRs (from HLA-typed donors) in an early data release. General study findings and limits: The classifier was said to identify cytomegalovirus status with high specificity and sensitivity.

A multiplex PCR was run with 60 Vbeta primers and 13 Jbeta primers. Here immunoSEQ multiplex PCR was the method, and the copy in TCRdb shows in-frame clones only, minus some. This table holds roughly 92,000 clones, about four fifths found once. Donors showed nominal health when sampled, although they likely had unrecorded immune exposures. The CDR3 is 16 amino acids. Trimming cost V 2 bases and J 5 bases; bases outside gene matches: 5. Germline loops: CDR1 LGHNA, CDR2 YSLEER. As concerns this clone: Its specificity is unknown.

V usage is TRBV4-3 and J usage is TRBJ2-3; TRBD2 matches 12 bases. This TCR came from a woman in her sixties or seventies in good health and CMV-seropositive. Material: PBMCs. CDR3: CASSQSTSGRRDTQYF. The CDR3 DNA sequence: TGCGCCAGCAGCCAATCGACTAGCGGGAGAAGAGATACGCAGTATTTT.